In this sample, the clone carrying this TCR beta chain turned up once. Its antigen is not known. This sample is part of a study of identical twins. General study results and limits: Models predicted less out-of-frame TCR alpha sharing in monozygotic twins than was found.

Using its own MiXCR run on the 5' RACE reads, TCRdb lists one record per CDR3 protein. This sample has a few hundred thousand distinct CDR3 sequences, with around 24% found just once. A further study also used this sample, focusing on T cells expressing NK-cell markers. From that paper: Expanded NKG2C+ T cell clones were not confirmed as HCMV-specific.

This clonotype originated in a woman between 18 and 29 years old in good health. The source material was CD4+ T cells sorted from blood.

DNA for the CDR3: TGTGCCAGCAACCTAGCGGGAGGTAGGGAGACCCAGTACTTC. This encodes CASNLAGGRETQYF. The chain uses TRBV12-3 or TRBV12-4 and TRBJ2-5, with TRBD2 identical over 11 bases. CDR3 length: 14 amino acids. The J segment lost 5 bases and the V segment lost 7 bases, leaving 6 bases of the junction unmatched.